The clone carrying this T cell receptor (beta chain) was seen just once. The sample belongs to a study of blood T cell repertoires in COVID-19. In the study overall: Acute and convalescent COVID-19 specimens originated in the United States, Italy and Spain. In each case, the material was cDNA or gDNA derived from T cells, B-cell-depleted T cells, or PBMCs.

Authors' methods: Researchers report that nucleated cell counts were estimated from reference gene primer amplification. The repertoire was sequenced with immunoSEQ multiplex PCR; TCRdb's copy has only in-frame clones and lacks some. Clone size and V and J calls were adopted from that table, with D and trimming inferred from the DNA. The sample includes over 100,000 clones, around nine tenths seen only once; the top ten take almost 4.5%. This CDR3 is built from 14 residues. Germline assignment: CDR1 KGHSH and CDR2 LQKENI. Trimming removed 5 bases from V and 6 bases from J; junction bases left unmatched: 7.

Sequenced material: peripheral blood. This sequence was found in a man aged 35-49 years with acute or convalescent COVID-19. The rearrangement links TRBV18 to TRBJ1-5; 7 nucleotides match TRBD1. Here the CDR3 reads CASSVTGPVQPQHF. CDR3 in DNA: TGTGCCAGCTCAGTGACAGGGCCTGTTCAGCCCCAGCATTTT. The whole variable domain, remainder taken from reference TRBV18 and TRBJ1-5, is NAGVMQNPRHLVRRRGQEARLRCSPMKGHSHVYWYRQLPEEGLKFMVYLQKENIIDESGMPKERFSAEFPKEGPSILRIQQVVRGDSAAYFCASSVTGPVQPQHFGDGTRLSIL.